These T cell receptor beta chains were read from a single sample in a study of cytotoxic CD8 clonotypes in ibrutinib-treated CLL. Some clones are missing from TCRdb's copy, which holds only in-frame ones; the method was immunoSEQ multiplex PCR. The table records about 140,000 clones, around 93% of them present only once. Here the sequenced sample was PBMCs, taken after 12 months of ibrutinib treatment. These TCRs come from a human donor with chronic lymphocytic leukemia. CDR3s include the opening cysteine and the closing phenylalanine or tryptophan. The order of the fields is V gene, clone size, J gene, D gene, CDR3 DNA, CDR3 protein. D genes are given only for firm matches. Clone size appears in some rows only: once, few, many, or a class for an expanded clone.

TRBV14,once,TRBJ2-7,.,TGTGCCAGCAGCCATCAGCTAGCGACTTACGAGCAGTACTTC,CASSHQLATYEQYF
TRBV4-1,.,TRBJ2-7,TRBD1,TGCGCCAGCAGCCAAGCCGGGACAGGGTCCTACGAGCAGTACTTC,CASSQAGTGSYEQYF
TRBV27,.,TRBJ2-1,TRBD2,TGTGCCAGCAGTTTACTTGCGGGAGGAATAGACAATGAGCAGTTCTTC,CASSLLAGGIDNEQFF
TRBV30,once,TRBJ1-5,.,TGTGCCTGGAGTGCAGGCCTAGGGAATCAGCCCCAGCATTTT,CAWSAGLGNQPQHF
TRBV29-1,few,TRBJ1-3,TRBD1,TGCAGCGTTGATCCTGGACAGGCGGGTACTGGAAACACCATATATTTT,CSVDPGQAGTGNTIYF
TRBV6-5,.,TRBJ1-1,.,TGTGCCAGCAGTGATGCGATACGAGCTTTCTTT,CASSDAIRAFF
TRBV19,.,TRBJ2-3,TRBD2,TGTGCCAGTAGTACGCAATTCTGGGGTTTCCTTAGCGGGAGGCTGAGCGATACGCAGTATTTT,CASSTQFWGFLSGRLSDTQYF
TRBV7-2,once,TRBJ2-3,.,TGTGCCAGCAGCTTAAGGGGGGCACCAGATACGCAGTATTTT,CASSLRGAPDTQYF
TRBV5-1,once,TRBJ1-4,.,TGCGCCAGCAGCTTTAGGGGTGAAAAACTGTTTTTT,CASSFRGEKLFF
TRBV2,.,TRBJ2-2,.,TGTGCCAGCAACTCCGGACCTCCTAACGAGGGCGGGGAGCTGTTTTTT,CASNSGPPNEGGELFF
TRBV7-8,.,TRBJ2-7,TRBD2,TGTGCCAGCAACAGAGGGGCGGGAGGGCCCTACGAGCAGTACTTC,CASNRGAGGPYEQYF
TRBV14,once,TRBJ2-1,TRBD2,TGTGCCAGCAGCCGCCCGGGACTAGCGGGACTGAATGAGCAGTTCTTC,CASSRPGLAGLNEQFF
TRBV9,few,TRBJ2-1,TRBD2,TGTGCCAGCAGCGTAGCCTTGCTAGCGGGATATCAAGATGAGCAGTTCTTC,CASSVALLAGYQDEQFF
TRBV12-5,few,TRBJ1-2,TRBD1,TGTGCTAGTGGTAGGACAGGGGCTAACTATGGCTACACCTTC,CASGRTGANYGYTF
TRBV10-3,.,TRBJ2-2,TRBD1,TGTGCCATCAGTGGGGCAGGGGGTCCCGGGGAGCTGTTTTTT,CAISGAGGPGELFF
TRBV15,once,TRBJ2-7,.,TGTGCCACCAGCAGATCCCGGACTGGCTACGAGCAGTACTTC,CATSRSRTGYEQYF
TRBV5-1,.,TRBJ2-1,.,TGCGCCAGCAGCAAAGGGGGGTGGGAGCGGTACAATGAGCAGTTCTTC,CASSKGGWERYNEQFF
TRBV7-9,.,TRBJ1-3,TRBD1,TGTGCCAGCAGCCCAGACCCAGGACAGGGGGACAGTGGAAACACCATATATTTT,CASSPDPGQGDSGNTIYF
TRBV15,.,TRBJ1-4,.,TGTGCCACCAGCAGAGGGGGACGAGACATAGGGGAAAAACTGTTTTTT,CATSRGGRDIGEKLFF
TRBV30,.,TRBJ1-1,.,TGTGCCTGGAGTCAAATTCAGAACACTGAAGCTTTCTTT,CAWSQIQNTEAFF
TRBV7-9,.,TRBJ2-7,.,TGTGCCAGCAGCTTACGGGGGGCTTACGAGCAGTACTTC,CASSLRGAYEQYF
TRBV5-1,.,TRBJ2-5,.,TGCGCCAGCAGCTTGGCCCGGGAGACCCAGTACTTC,CASSLARETQYF
TRBV10-3,once,TRBJ2-5,.,TGTGCCTCTTCGTGGGAGGCCACGGAGACCCAGTACTTC,CASSWEATETQYF
TRBV7-9,.,TRBJ1-1,.,TGTGCCAGCAGCTTAGTTCTCCGGGGGGTTGAAGCTTTCTTT,CASSLVLRGVEAFF
TRBV11-2,few,TRBJ2-3,.,TGTGCCAGCAGCTTGGTAGGGGGGCCCACAGATACGCAGTATTTT,CASSLVGGPTDTQYF
TRBV28,once,TRBJ2-3,.,TGTGCCAGCAGTCCCTCGAGTGGTGAATACACAGATACGCAGTATTTT,CASSPSSGEYTDTQYF
TRBV28,.,TRBJ2-1,TRBD2,TGTGCCAGCAGTTTCATGCCGGGACTAGCGGGAGTATGGGAGCAGTTCTTC,CASSFMPGLAGVWEQFF
TRBV15,.,TRBJ1-5,TRBD1,TGTGCCACCAGCAGAGATAGGGGACAGGGTCAGCCCCAGCATTTT,CATSRDRGQGQPQHF
TRBV18,few,TRBJ2-7,.,TGTGCCAGCTCACCACTCCCAGGGGGAGGCCAGGACTCCGAGCAGTACTTC,CASSPLPGGGQDSEQYF